The T cell receptor (beta chain) under discussion was sequenced for a study of T cell repertoires in cytomegalovirus infection. Each CDR3 protein is one row after TCRdb ran MiXCR on the reads. The repertoire has roughly 500,000 distinct CDR3 sequences, 40% to 50% of them found once; the top ten carry around 44%. Points on this clonotype: What it binds is not known.

The source material was cultured PBMCs, sampled from culture after CMV antigen stimulation. The TCR originated in a human donor in good health (CMV status not recorded). Some clones in this sample may be carry-over from other donors' samples.

The CDR3: CAWSLPRQGRTGELFF. The CDR3 DNA follows: TGTGCCTGGAGCCTCCCCCGACAGGGAAGAACCGGGGAGCTGTTTTTT. The rearrangement uses TRBV30 and TRBJ2-2; 7 positions agree with TRBD1. The CDR3 totals 16 residues. Per germline, CDR1 GTSNPN and CDR2 SVGIG (reference sequence). After removal of 3 bases from V and 5 bases from J, the junction contained 12 bases not matched to a gene.